This passage covers 13 T cell receptor beta chains from one sample sequenced in a study of blood T cell repertoires in COVID-19 (dated by TCRdb to the early 2020s). Libraries were constructed by the immunoSEQ multiplex PCR assay. In its TCRdb copy, this immuneACCESS table keeps in-frame sequences only and misses some clones. Where compared with another copy, unresolved V genes explain less than half of these, and the others have no known cause. A total of 150,000 to 200,000 clones appear in this sample, more than 65% of them only once. Clones ranked in the top ten supply approximately 11% of the sample. The sequencing input was PBMCs or T cells enriched from blood (not recorded which). These TCRs come from a man in his forties or fifties who had recovered from COVID-19.

V and J are TRBV5-8 and TRBJ2-7; 7 bases fit TRBD1. The CDR3 length is 15 residues. Trimming at V came to 4 bases and at J to 1 base, leaving 8 bases not matched to a gene. Per the germline V gene, CDR1 is SGHTS and CDR2 is YDEGEE. CDR3 protein: CASSSRGHQSYEQYF. The CDR3 DNA is TGTGCCAGCAGCAGTAGGGGGCACCAATCCTACGAGCAGTACTTC.

The chain joins TRBV27 to TRBJ2-7, with D possibly matching TRBD1 (6 bases). With 11 bases removed from V and 1 base from J, the gap between germline ends came to 12 bases. The V gene's germline CDR1 is MNHEY and CDR2 SMNVEV (reference sequence). CDR3 length: 12 amino acids. CDR3 nucleotides: TGTGCCGTACAGGGAAATTCCTACGAGCAGTACTTC. This encodes CAVQGNSYEQYF.

There are a few counts of this clone. This rearrangement joins TRBV29-1 to TRBJ1-2; D unclear. Trimming removed 5 bases at V and 0 bases at J, with 7 bases between. This CDR3 is built from 12 residues. Per germline, CDR1 SQVTM and CDR2 ANQGSEA. This CDR3 is CSVPHPNYGYTF. The CDR3 nucleotides are TGCAGCGTTCCACACCCTAACTATGGCTACACCTTC.

This sequence joins TRBV5-4 and TRBJ1-2; TRBD1 matches 7 bases. V gave up 4 bases and J gave up 5 bases; unmatched junction bases: 11. This CDR3 region has 15 residues. The germline gives CDR1 SGHNT, CDR2 YYREEE (reference sequence). Here the CDR3 DNA reads TGTGCCAGCAGCCCTGACCCCCAGGGGGGATATGGCTACACCTTC. Protein product: CASSPDPQGGYGYTF.

J is TRBJ2-1 and V is TRBV29-1; a weak D match, TRBD2 (7 bases). CDR3 length: 14 amino acids. Trimming shortened V by 3 bases and J by 4 bases, and 13 bases separated the two germline ends. Germline-derived CDR1 and CDR2 are SQVTM and ANQGSEA. As DNA, the CDR3 is TGCAGCGTTGAGGGGGGGGCCAATTACAATGAGCAGTTCTTC. Amino acids: CSVEGGANYNEQFF.

This clone was counted between two and nine times. The gene calls are TRBV19 and TRBJ2-3; 8 bases match TRBD2. CDR1 is LNHDA, CDR2 SQIVND, per germline (reference sequence). The CDR3 covers 14 residues. J was trimmed by 0 bases and V by 8 bases; bases with no gene match: 4. CDR3 DNA: TGTGCCAGTCATAGCGGGGCCAGCACAGATACGCAGTATTTT. It specifies CASHSGASTDTQYF.

This chain uses TRBV5-6 with TRBJ1-6; D is unclear. Germline CDR1 reads SGHDT; CDR2 reads YYEEEE. Trimming pared 0 bases from V and 7 bases from J, leaving 8 bases between. The length of the CDR3 is 14 residues. The CDR3 DNA reads as TGTGCCAGCAGCTTGGACAGTTCCAATTCACCCCTCCACTTT. It codes for CASSLDSSNSPLHF.

The genes are TRBV14 and TRBJ1-1, with D uncertain. Germline CDR1 is SGHDN and CDR2 is FVKESK. This CDR3 is 15 amino acids long. With 1 base removed from V and 6 bases from J, the gap between germline ends came to 15 bases. CDR3 loop: CASSQGLGRRPEAFF. The CDR3 nucleotides read TGTGCCAGCAGCCAAGGCCTGGGCCGAAGGCCTGAAGCTTTCTTT.

The rearrangement joins TRBV6-1 to TRBJ1-3; 8 bases agree with TRBD1. Looked up from germline, CDR1 is MNHNS and CDR2 is SASEGT. Unmatched junction bases numbered 2, after V lost 3 bases and J lost 4 bases. The length of the CDR3 is 14 residues. In nucleotides, the CDR3 is TGTGCCAGCAGTGACGGGACAGGAGGAAACACCATATATTTT. Its protein is CASSDGTGGNTIYF.

J is TRBJ1-5 and V is TRBV9; D remains ambiguous. CDR3 size: 14 residues. Germline loops: CDR1 SGDLS, CDR2 YYNGEE. The ends were cut back, 0 bases at V and 9 bases at J, with 13 bases in the middle. The chain's CDR3 is CASSVEAGRGPQHF. CDR3 nucleotide sequence: TGTGCCAGCAGCGTAGAGGCAGGTCGTGGGCCCCAGCATTTT.

The CDR3 here is CASSRGLAGDLDEQFF. The CDR3 bases are TGCGCCAGCAGTAGAGGACTAGCGGGAGATTTAGATGAGCAGTTCTTC. The chain carries TRBV5-1 and TRBJ2-1; TRBD2 matches at 13 bases. V trimming: 5 bases; J trimming: 8 bases; junction bases outside the gene matches: 10. Germline V CDR1 and CDR2: SGHRS, YFSETQ. This CDR3 has 16 amino acids.

The chain carries TRBV29-1 and TRBJ2-1; 8 nucleotides line up with TRBD1. The CDR3 is 12 amino acids. The V segment lost 7 bases and the J segment 9 bases; nucleotides outside the gene matches: 8. Germline CDR1 is SQVTM and CDR2 is ANQGSEA. This chain's CDR3 is CSATTGVGEQFF. The CDR3 nucleotides read TGCAGCGCAACGACAGGGGTCGGTGAGCAGTTCTTC.

V is TRBV27 and J is TRBJ2-7; 11 bases are a match to TRBD2. The germline CDR1 and CDR2 sequences are MNHEY and SMNVEV (reference sequence). The CDR3 sequence is 15 residues long. The ends lost 4 bases at V and 6 bases at J; junction bases unmatched: 8. The CDR3 coding sequence is TGTGCCAGCAGTTCCCTTAGCGGGGGGGAGATCGAGCAGTACTTC. Translated, it gives CASSSLSGGEIEQYF.